Listed here are 7 T cell receptor beta chains from one sample, sequenced in a study of T cells in placental villitis. General study results and limits: Median clonality was around 0.06 in villitis of unknown etiology placentae versus about 0.006 in controls.

The immunoSEQ assay was v4. Data came from immunoSEQ multiplex PCR; TCRdb stores just in-frame clones and leaves some out. The sample holds some 1,600 clones, more than 70% seen once. The antigens these receptors bind are not known. Sequencing was performed on placental tissue containing maternal and fetal cells. All receptors come from a human patient with villitis of unknown etiology; the placental T cells may come from both mother and fetus.

This clone has a handful of counts. The J gene is TRBJ1-2, the V gene TRBV7-2, with D maybe TRBD1 (5 bases). V was pared by 1 base and J by 4 bases, with 10 bases between. CDR3 length equals 14 residues. CDR1 and CDR2 from the germline V gene are SGHTA and FQGNSA. The CDR3 sequence: CASSLGGAGYGYTF. The CDR3 nucleotides are TGTGCCAGCAGCTTAGGAGGGGCCGGCTATGGCTACACCTTC.

The rearrangement uses TRBV4-1 and TRBJ1-1; 7 bases are shared with TRBD1. The CDR3 loop spans 15 amino acids. Germline assignment: CDR1 MGHRA and CDR2 YSYEKL. With 3 bases clipped from V and 5 bases from J, the junction kept 9 bases outside the gene matches. The CDR3 spells CASSHPTGSGTEAFF. The CDR3 region has the DNA TGCGCCAGCAGCCATCCGACAGGGTCTGGGACTGAAGCTTTCTTT.

The genes are TRBV27 and TRBJ2-7; the D call may be TRBD1 or TRBD2 (7 bases each). Germline CDR1 MNHEY, CDR2 SMNVEV (reference sequence). Between the trimmed V and J ends, which lost 2 bases and 7 bases, there was a span of 12 bases. The CDR3 extends over 13 amino acids. In DNA form, the CDR3 reads TGTGCCAGCAGTTTAGCCAGGGGGGGAGAGCAGTACGTC. Residues: CASSLARGGEQYV.

The chain joins TRBV5-1 to TRBJ2-2, with D possibly matching TRBD1 (6 bases). Germline loops: CDR1 SGHRS, CDR2 YFSETQ. Trimming pared 2 bases from V and 8 bases from J, leaving 13 bases between. CDR3 size: 14 residues. The CDR3 region is CASSFQGQGGELFF. CDR3 nucleotides: TGCGCCAGCAGCTTCCAGGGGCAAGGGGGGGAGCTGTTTTTT.

V is TRBV2 and J is TRBJ2-7; no firm D call. The germline V gene has CDR1 SNHLY and CDR2 FYNNEI. The CDR3 is 12 residues long. Trimming stripped 10 bases from V and 4 bases from J, with 14 bases between. Here the CDR3 DNA reads TGTGCCATCACTATTTCAACGTACGAGCAGTACGTC. Encoded protein: CAITISTYEQYV.

The chain is built from TRBV13 and TRBJ1-2; D ambiguous. V lost 5 bases, J lost 8 bases, and 12 bases lay in between. CDR3 length equals 12 residues. Germline CDR1 PRHDT, CDR2 FYEKMQ (reference sequence). CDR3 loop: CASSLQTSGYTF. In nucleotides, the CDR3 is TGTGCCAGCAGCCTACAGACGAGCGGCTACACCTTC.

The genes are TRBV10-2 and TRBJ2-4; 11 nucleotides agree with TRBD2. Unmatched junction bases numbered 1, after V lost 3 bases and J lost 0 bases. Germline values: CDR1 WSHSY, CDR2 SAAADI. This CDR3 spans 16 amino acids. CDR3 residues: CASSDSGGVAKNIQYF. The CDR3 DNA follows: TGCGCCAGCAGTGATAGCGGGGGGGTAGCCAAAAACATTCAGTACTTC.